This passage covers 18 T cell receptor beta chains from one sample sequenced in a study of early T cells in non-severe SARS-CoV-2 infection. One entry per CDR3 protein results from TCRdb running MiXCR on the 5' RACE reads. The repertoire consists of approximately 56,000 distinct CDR3 sequences, with 11% occurring once and the leading ten covering under 15%. The sequenced material came from whole blood. These receptors were obtained from an adult who was a healthcare worker with PCR-confirmed SARS-CoV-2 infection or an uninfected control (not recorded which).

This clonotype has a count of ten or more. The rearrangement links TRBV10-3 to TRBJ1-6; the D is unclear. The CDR3 totals 12 residues. V lost 2 bases and J 10 bases, leaving 6 bases between the germline ends. CDR1 ENHRY and CDR2 SYGVKD come from the germline V gene. The CDR3 nucleotides read TGTGCCATCAGTGAGGGCAGCTCACCCCTCCACTTT. It encodes CAISEGSSPLHF.

This clonotype came up a few times. The chain uses TRBV3-1 and TRBJ2-7; no clear D gene. The CDR3 sequence is 11 residues long. Trimming left V 2 bases short and J 6 bases short, with 5 bases between. Germline CDR1 LGHDT, CDR2 YNNKEL (reference sequence). CDR3 protein: CASSQTAEQYF. The DNA of the CDR3 is TGTGCCAGCAGCCAAACAGCCGAGCAGTACTTC.

The V call is TRBV6-6, the J call TRBJ2-1; TRBD2 matches at 10 bases. Per germline, CDR1 MNHNY and CDR2 SVGAGI (reference sequence). Germline trimming cut 2 bases from V and 8 bases from J; bases unmatched to any gene: 6. This CDR3 region has 15 residues. CDR3 nucleotides: TGTGCCAGCAGTTACCGTATAACTAGCGGGGATGAGCAGTTCTTC. Its translation: CASSYRITSGDEQFF.

J is TRBJ2-2 and V is TRBV19; 7 bases agree with TRBD1. CDR1 and CDR2 from the germline V gene are LNHDA and SQIVND (reference sequence). This CDR3 is built from 14 residues. After removal of 10 bases from V and 6 bases from J, the junction contained 11 bases not matched to a gene. CDR3 bases: TGTGCCACCCATGGACAGGATTGGCCCGGGGAGCTGTTTTTT. The encoded protein is CATHGQDWPGELFF. The full variable domain, with the rest looked up from reference TRBV19 and TRBJ2-2, is DGGITQSPKYLFRKEGQNVTLSCEQNLNHDAMYWYRQDPGQGLRLIYYSQIVNDFQKGDIAEGYSVSREKKESFPLTVTSAQKNPTAFYLCATHGQDWPGELFFGEGSRLTVL.

This clonotype was observed at least ten times. The chain joins TRBV6-2 or TRBV6-3 to TRBJ2-1, with D possibly matching TRBD2 (5 bases). Trimming pared 8 bases from V and 2 bases from J, leaving 19 bases between. Germline CDR1 MNHEY, CDR2 SVGEGT. The CDR3 totals 16 residues. The CDR3 reads CASYDRTPNAYNEQFF. The CDR3, as DNA: TGTGCCAGCTACGATAGGACTCCCAACGCCTACAATGAGCAGTTCTTC.

This clonotype showed up many times. This chain connects TRBV5-1 to TRBJ1-1; 8 nucleotides agree with TRBD1. The CDR3 has 13 residues. V gave up 6 bases and J gave up 1 base; unmatched junction bases: 2. CDR1 is SGHRS and CDR2 is YFSETQ in the germline V gene. The CDR3 DNA sequence: TGCGCCAGCAAGACAGGGGCGAACACTGAAGCTTTCTTT. This sequence encodes CASKTGANTEAFF.

This clonotype was seen at least ten times. V and J are TRBV7-3 and TRBJ2-1; perhaps TRBD1 as D (5 bases). Trimming left V 4 bases short and J 6 bases short, with 19 bases between. CDR1 is SGHTA and CDR2 is FQGTGA in the germline V gene. The CDR3 runs to 16 residues. The CDR3 loop is CASSSTRMGQSNEQFF. The CDR3 DNA sequence: TGTGCCAGCAGCTCGACCCGGATGGGGCAGTCCAATGAGCAGTTCTTC. The full variable domain, rest sourced from reference TRBV7-3 and TRBJ2-1, is GAGVSQTPSNKVTEKGKYVELRCDPISGHTALYWYRQSLGQGPEFLIYFQGTGAADDSGLPNDRFFAVRPEGSVSTLKIQRTERGDSAVYLCASSSTRMGQSNEQFFGPGTRLTVL.

The chain is built from TRBV20-1 and TRBJ2-5; 7 bases match TRBD1. V shed 7 bases, J shed 2 bases, and the junction held 13 bases outside the gene matches. CDR1 is DFQATT and CDR2 is SNEGSKA in the germline V gene (reference sequence). This CDR3 is 15 amino acids long. The CDR3: CSGEGARGPQETQYF. DNA for the CDR3: TGCAGTGGAGAGGGGGCCAGGGGCCCGCAAGAGACCCAGTACTTC.

This clonotype showed up just a few times. The gene calls are TRBV20-1 and TRBJ2-3; 9 nucleotides match TRBD2. This CDR3 spans 17 amino acids. Germline V gives CDR1 DFQATT, CDR2 SNEGSKA (reference sequence). Unmatched junction bases numbered 15, after V lost 5 bases and J lost 3 bases. The CDR3 region has the DNA TGCAGTGCTCAAGTAATTAGCGGGAGAGGGTTAACAGATACGCAGTATTTT. The encoded protein is CSAQVISGRGLTDTQYF.

The chain carries TRBV20-1 and TRBJ1-1; D uncertain. Germline-derived CDR1 and CDR2 are DFQATT and SNEGSKA (reference sequence). V lost 0 bases and J 4 bases, leaving 9 bases between the germline ends. The CDR3 covers 13 residues. CDR3 sequence reads: CSARDGLITEAFF. The CDR3 DNA follows: TGCAGTGCTAGAGATGGACTGATCACTGAAGCTTTCTTT.

This clonotype was counted only a few times. The rearrangement joins TRBV5-1 to TRBJ2-3; 7 bases match TRBD1. The ends lost 3 bases at V and 1 base at J; junction bases unmatched: 2. This CDR3 has 14 amino acids. CDR1 and CDR2 (germline): SGHRS, YFSETQ. The CDR3 DNA sequence: TGCGCCAGCAGCTCGCAGGGGGGCACAGATACGCAGTATTTT. It translates to CASSSQGGTDTQYF. The variable domain in full, with the rest retrieved from reference TRBV5-1 and TRBJ2-3, is KAGVTQTPRYLIKTRGQQVTLSCSPISGHRSVSWYQQTPGQGLQFLFEYFSETQRNKGNFPGRFSGRQFSNSRSEMNVSTLELGDSALYLCASSSQGGTDTQYFGPGTRLTVL.

This clonotype was picked up many times. This chain links TRBV5-6 with TRBJ1-2; no reliable D call. CDR3 length: 14 residues. V was cut by 2 bases and J by 5 bases, with 13 bases left in between. Per the germline V gene, CDR1 is SGHDT and CDR2 is YYEEEE. CDR3 coding DNA: TGTGCCAGCAGCTTAATCGGAACAGAATATGGCTACACCTTC. It yields the protein CASSLIGTEYGYTF.

The rearrangement uses TRBV11-3 and TRBJ1-1; D gene unclear. Germline V gives CDR1 SGHNT, CDR2 YENEEA. Trimming stripped 0 bases from V and 3 bases from J, with 5 bases between. This CDR3 comprises 13 residues. CDR3: CASSLDPYTEAFF. The DNA for the CDR3 is TGTGCCAGCAGCTTAGATCCCTACACTGAAGCTTTCTTT. The whole variable domain, remainder taken from reference TRBV11-3 and TRBJ1-1, is EAGVVQSPRYKIIEKKQPVAFWCNPISGHNTLYWYLQNLGQGPELLIRYENEEAVDDSQLPKDRFSAERLKGVDSTLKIQPAELGDSAVYLCASSLDPYTEAFFGQGTRLTVV.

This clonotype was recorded a few times. V and J are TRBV6-1 and TRBJ1-1, with a possible D match to TRBD1 (6 bases). The V gene's germline CDR1 is MNHNS and CDR2 SASEGT. V was pared by 7 bases and J by 2 bases, with 14 bases between. The CDR3 is 14 amino acids. CDR3 loop: CASKRQASNTEAFF. CDR3 bases: TGTGCCAGCAAAAGACAGGCGTCAAACACTGAAGCTTTCTTT.

In its sample, this clonotype was seen many times. The V gene is TRBV7-2, the J gene TRBJ2-1; 7 bases match TRBD1. The CDR3 contains 15 residues. V was clipped by 5 bases and J by 7 bases; unmatched bases: 11. Germline loops: CDR1 SGHTA, CDR2 FQGNSA. CDR3: CASSHRQGWGNEQFF. The CDR3 DNA is TGTGCCAGCAGCCATCGACAGGGCTGGGGTAATGAGCAGTTCTTC. The full variable domain, in which reference TRBV7-2 and TRBJ2-1 provide the parts outside the CDR3, is GAGVSQSPSNKVTEKGKDVELRCDPISGHTALYWYRQSLGQGLEFLIYFQGNSAPDKSGLPSDRFSAERTGGSVSTLTIQRTQQEDSAVYLCASSHRQGWGNEQFFGPGTRLTVL.

The table lists this clonotype with many counts. The chain uses TRBV29-1 and TRBJ1-1; tentative D call: TRBD1 (5 bases). Germline V CDR1 and CDR2: SQVTM, ANQGSEA. V was clipped by 4 bases and J by 0 bases, with 9 bases between them. This CDR3 region has 13 residues. CDR3 coding DNA: TGCAGCGTTGTCGGGGGGTTGAACACTGAAGCTTTCTTT. Protein product: CSVVGGLNTEAFF.

V gene TRBV29-1 combines with J gene TRBJ2-2, with 7 bases fitting TRBD2. The V gene's germline CDR1 is SQVTM and CDR2 ANQGSEA. The CDR3 is made up of 12 amino acids. V lost 6 bases, J lost 6 bases, and 4 bases stayed unmatched. The CDR3 reads CSVGGGPGELFF. CDR3 bases: TGCAGCGTGGGGGGAGGGCCCGGGGAGCTGTTTTTT.

At least ten counts were recorded for this clonotype. This chain connects TRBV7-9 to TRBJ2-3; D might be TRBD1 (6 bases). The germline gives CDR1 SEHNR, CDR2 FQNEAQ (reference sequence). This CDR3 is 16 amino acids long. Trimming removed 1 base at V and 7 bases at J, with 18 bases between. The CDR3 loop is CASSLGITGLGNTQYF. Here the CDR3 DNA reads TGTGCCAGCAGCTTAGGAATCACAGGGCTTGGAAATACGCAGTATTTT. The variable domain in full, with the rest retrieved from reference TRBV7-9 and TRBJ2-3, is DTGVSQNPRHKITKRGQNVTFRCDPISEHNRLYWYRQTLGQGPEFLTYFQNEAQLEKSRLLSDRFSAERPKGSFSTLEIQRTEQGDSAMYLCASSLGITGLGNTQYFGPGTRLTVL.